This passage covers 3 T cell receptor beta chains from one sample sequenced in a study of cytomegalovirus exposure and HLA in healthy donors. Primers for the PCR totalled 60 Vbeta and 13 Jbeta. TCRdb's table, derived via immunoSEQ multiplex PCR, lists solely in-frame clones and lacks some. This sample has a few hundred thousand clones, with roughly 80% found just once. Sequencing input: PBMCs. These receptors were collected from a man younger than 40 in good health and CMV-seronegative.

This chain uses TRBV4-1 with TRBJ2-7, with TRBD1 identical over 11 bases. Trimming took 4 bases from V and 3 from J; bases not matched to a gene: 5. The CDR3 spans 15 residues. Germline-derived CDR1 and CDR2 are MGHRA and YSYEKL. The CDR3 loop is CASSPGTGGFYEQYF. In nucleotides, the CDR3 is TGCGCCAGCAGCCCAGGGACAGGGGGATTCTACGAGCAGTACTTC.

The genes are TRBV6-8 and TRBJ2-1, with 14 bases that match TRBD2. Germline CDR1 is MNHGY and CDR2 is SAAAGT. The V segment lost 6 bases and the J segment 5 bases; nucleotides outside the gene matches: 9. There are 17 residues in the CDR3. This chain's CDR3 is CASRHRTSGGSDNEQFF. In DNA, the CDR3 is TGTGCCAGCAGACATCGGACTAGCGGGGGGTCAGACAATGAGCAGTTCTTC.

The chain has TRBV7-9 and TRBJ1-3; 9 bases line up with TRBD1. Per the germline V gene, CDR1 is SEHNR and CDR2 is FQNEAQ (reference sequence). CDR3 size: 16 residues. The ends lost 5 bases at V and 2 bases at J; junction bases unmatched: 7. CDR3 coding DNA: TGTGCCAGCAGCCCGCCGACAGGGGGGCCTGGAAACACCATATATTTT. Its translation is CASSPPTGGPGNTIYF.